This TCR beta chain originates from a study of a mutant IDH1 vaccine in newly diagnosed glioma. Study as a whole: In weeks 1, 3, 5, 7, 11, 15, 19 and 23, patients were vaccinated. It was radiotherapy, temozolomide, or both that patients received previously, with most receiving both. Patients got their first vaccination 4-6 weeks after radiotherapy alone, or with temozolomide cycles. Treated patients showed a male proportion of about 62%, a female proportion of about 40%, and a mean age of about 41 years.

The CDR3 consists of 14 residues. Germline CDR1 reads MDHEN; CDR2 reads SYDVKM. Trimming left V 3 bases short and J 3 bases short, with 11 bases between. Method: immunoSEQ multiplex PCR; TCRdb's copy keeps in-frame clones and lacks some. The sample carries some 55,000 clones, 90% recorded once. Of note for this clone: The target antigen is unknown.

Specified time point: week 5, during vaccination. Topical imiquimod accompanied each vaccine dose, which consisted of 300 ug of mutant IDH1 20-mer peptide. The sequences come from PBMCs, collected from a glioma patient whose treatment included an IDH1 peptide vaccine. The clonotype was recovered from a woman between 40 and 55 years old with glioma. The J gene is TRBJ1-2, the V gene TRBV28; D is possibly TRBD1 (5 bases). CDR3 loop: CASSLRGPYYGYTF. For the CDR3, the DNA is TGTGCCAGCAGTTTGCGGGGACCCTACTATGGCTACACCTTC.